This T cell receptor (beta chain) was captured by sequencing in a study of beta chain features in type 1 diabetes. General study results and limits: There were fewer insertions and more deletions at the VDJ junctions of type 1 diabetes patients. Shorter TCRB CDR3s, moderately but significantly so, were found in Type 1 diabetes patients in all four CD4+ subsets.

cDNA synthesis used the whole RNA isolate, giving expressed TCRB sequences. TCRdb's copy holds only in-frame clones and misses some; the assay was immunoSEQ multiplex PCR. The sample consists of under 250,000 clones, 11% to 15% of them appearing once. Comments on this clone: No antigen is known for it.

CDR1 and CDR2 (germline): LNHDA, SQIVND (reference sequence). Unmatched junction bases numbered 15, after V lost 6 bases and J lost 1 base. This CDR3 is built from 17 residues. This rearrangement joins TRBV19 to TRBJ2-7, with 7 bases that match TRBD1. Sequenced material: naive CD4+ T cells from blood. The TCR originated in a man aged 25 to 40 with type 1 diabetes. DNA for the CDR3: TGTGCCAGTAGCCTGGACAGGTCCGGTAAAGCTTCCTACGAGCAGTACTTC. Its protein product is CASSLDRSGKASYEQYF.